These 10 T cell receptor beta chains were all obtained from the same sample, sequenced in a study of Graves' ophthalmopathy and Graves' hyperthyroidism. RNA transcripts were the source from which TCR beta CDR3 regions were amplified. RT-PCR with HTBI primers came first, then second-round multiplex PCR. TCRdb passed the multiplex PCR reads through MiXCR, listing each CDR3 protein once. Seen here are about 500,000 distinct CDR3 sequences, less than 40% observed once, and the top ten hold 3.5% to 4.5%. The sequenced sample consisted of peripheral blood or thyroid tissue (not recorded which). The receptors were sampled from an adult man with Graves' hyperthyroidism.

This clonotype was recorded many times. This rearrangement joins TRBV12-3 or TRBV12-4 to TRBJ1-5; a weak D match, TRBD1 (6 bases). The CDR3 consists of 15 residues. Trimming took off 3 bases at V and 2 bases at J, with 11 bases between the two ends. Here the CDR3 reads CASSFGGGGNQPQHF. As DNA, the CDR3 is TGTGCCAGCAGTTTTGGGGGCGGGGGCAATCAGCCCCAGCATTTT.

About this clonotype: Without the conserved terminal phenylalanine or tryptophan, this CDR3 likely stems from a read error. It is unclear where the CDR3 begins or ends on the DNA, so no DNA is shown, and the CDR3 is as TCRdb lists it. The chain recombines TRBV25-1 with TRBJ1-4. Per the germline V gene, CDR1 is MGHDK and CDR2 is SYGVNS. The CDR3 contains 9 residues when both ends are counted. The CDR3 loop is CASSVQGLY.

This clonotype was seen at least ten times. The J gene is TRBJ1-3, the V gene TRBV19; D remains unclear. Germline V gene sequence: CDR1 LNHDA, CDR2 SQIVND (reference sequence). The CDR3 runs to 15 residues. Trimming took off 2 bases at V and 0 bases at J, with 8 bases between the two ends. In DNA form, the CDR3 reads TGTGCCAGTAGTATACAGACGAGCTCTGGAAACACCATATATTTT. Encoded protein: CASSIQTSSGNTIYF.

The rearrangement uses TRBV2 and TRBJ2-7; the match to TRBD1 covers 7 bases. This CDR3 has 16 amino acids. Germline lookup yields CDR1 SNHLY and CDR2 FYNNEI. V lost 6 bases and J lost 1; bases outside the gene matches: 12. This chain's CDR3 is CASRENDGQASYEQYF. CDR3 nucleotide sequence: TGTGCCAGCAGGGAAAACGACGGACAGGCATCCTACGAGCAGTACTTC.

This clonotype appeared once. The rearrangement joins TRBV20-1 to TRBJ2-5; 9 nucleotides align to TRBD1. Germline V lookup: CDR1 DFQATT, CDR2 SNEGSKA (reference sequence). The V and J ends lost 3 bases and 7 bases, in that order; junction bases with no gene match: 3. The CDR3 extends over 12 amino acids. CDR3 protein: CSASSDRGTQYF. The CDR3 DNA sequence: TGCAGTGCTAGCTCGGACAGGGGGACCCAGTACTTC.

This clonotype was seen many times. CDR3 protein: CASSVAHTPGNTIYF. CDR3 in DNA: TGTGCCAGCAGCGTAGCCCATACCCCTGGAAACACCATATATTTT. The chain carries TRBV9 and TRBJ1-3; D gene ambiguous. Germline V gene data show CDR1 as SGDLS and CDR2 as YYNGEE. The CDR3 is made up of 15 amino acids. The ends were cut back, 0 bases at V and 2 bases at J, with 9 bases in the middle.

V is TRBV20-1 and J is TRBJ1-1; no clear D gene. Between the trimmed V and J ends, which lost 3 bases and 1 base, there was a span of 6 bases. Germline V gives CDR1 DFQATT, CDR2 SNEGSKA (reference sequence). CDR3 length: 12 residues. The CDR3 nucleotides read TGCAGTGCTAGGGGCTCGAACACTGAAGCTTTCTTT. Residues: CSARGSNTEAFF.

As regards this clonotype: Since a much larger clone is just one base distant, this may be a read error. The CDR3 protein is CASSMVGRRTNTEAFF. CDR3 DNA sequence: TGTGCCAGTAGTATGGTCGGGCGTCGGACGAACACTGAAGCTTTCTTT. The V and J genes are TRBV19 and TRBJ1-1, with no clear D. The CDR3 is 16 amino acids. Trimming cost V 3 bases and J 1 base, with 15 bases left between them. Per germline, CDR1 LNHDA and CDR2 SQIVND (reference sequence).

This chain's CDR3 is CASSLTPVHSTDTQYF. DNA for the CDR3: TGTGCCAGCAGCTTAACCCCAGTCCACAGCACAGATACGCAGTATTTT. The genes are TRBV7-3 and TRBJ2-3, with D hard to call. Germline V gives CDR1 SGHTA, CDR2 FQGTGA. V lost 0 bases and J 0 bases, leaving 10 bases between the germline ends. The CDR3 is 16 residues long. Supplemented by reference TRBV7-3 and TRBJ2-3, the full variable domain reads GAGVSQTPSNKVTEKGKYVELRCDPISGHTALYWYRQSLGQGPEFLIYFQGTGAADDSGLPNDRFFAVRPEGSVSTLKIQRTERGDSAVYLCASSLTPVHSTDTQYFGPGTRLTVL.

About this clonotype itself: This sequence may be a read error, since a much larger clone differs from it by one base. This rearrangement joins TRBV10-3 to TRBJ1-6; D not certain. The germline V gene has CDR1 ENHRY and CDR2 SYGVKD. V was shortened by 4 bases and J by 5 bases, with 12 bases between the two germline ends. The CDR3 is 15 residues long. The CDR3 nucleotides read TGTGCCATCAGTGCAGAAATCCAAAATAATTCACCCCTCCACTTT. Protein product: CAISAEIQNNSPLHF.